The 32 T cell receptor beta chains below were found in one sample sequenced in a study of circulating and synovial CD4+ cells in juvenile arthritis (dated by TCRdb to between 2014 and 2016). The method was the immunoSEQ multiplex PCR assay. TCRdb mirrors the immuneACCESS table, restricted to in-frame sequences. Some clones are absent from its copies; in checked studies, under half trace to an unresolved V gene, and the reason for the others is unknown. The sample contains some 33,000 clones, approximately 94% of them found a single time. The ten largest account for roughly 0.7% of the sample. The material sequenced was CD4+ T cells from blood. All receptors come from a human donor with juvenile idiopathic arthritis.

The chain joins TRBV6-4 to TRBJ2-5; 12 nucleotides agree with TRBD2. Losses at the gene ends were 1 base for V and 6 bases for J; bases not matched to a gene: 6. Germline V gene data show CDR1 as MRHNA and CDR2 as SNTAGT. The CDR3 extends over 16 amino acids. The CDR3 DNA follows: TGTGCCAGCAGTGACTACGGACTAGCGGGGAGGAAGACCCAGTACTTC. Amino acids: CASSDYGLAGRKTQYF.

The chain combines TRBV9 with TRBJ2-1, with unresolved D. The V end was cut by 0 bases, the J end by 1 base, with 11 bases between. The CDR3 sequence is 16 residues long. Germline CDR1 SGDLS, CDR2 YYNGEE. The CDR3 sequence: CASSVAVGSSYNEQFF. The DNA of the CDR3 is TGTGCCAGCAGCGTAGCAGTGGGCAGTTCCTACAATGAGCAGTTCTTC.

The chain joins TRBV5-1 to TRBJ2-5; TRBD2 matches at 12 bases. CDR3 length equals 15 residues. In germline, CDR1 is SGHRS, CDR2 YFSETQ. The junction had 14 bases not matched to a gene; V was cut back by 7 bases and J by 10 bases. The CDR3 spells CASSRTSGETGYQYF. In DNA form, the CDR3 reads TGCGCCAGCTCCAGGACTAGCGGGGAGACGGGTTACCAGTACTTC.

CDR3 DNA: TGTGCCAGCAGCTTACCAGGACTCCAAGAGACCCAGTACTTC. It is translated as CASSLPGLQETQYF. This chain uses TRBV7-3 with TRBJ2-5; D may be TRBD2 (5 bases). The V and J ends lost 2 bases and 1 base respectively, with 8 bases between them. Looked up from germline, CDR1 is SGHTA and CDR2 is FQGTGA. The length of the CDR3 is 14 residues.

The genes are TRBV5-4 and TRBJ2-7, with D possibly matching TRBD1 (8 bases). Trimming shortened V by 5 bases and J by 9 bases, and 18 bases separated the two germline ends. Germline assignment: CDR1 SGHNT and CDR2 YYREEE (reference sequence). The CDR3 consists of 13 residues. The CDR3 protein is CASSSDRGGLQYF. In nucleotides, the CDR3 is TGTGCCAGCAGTTCCGACAGGGGAGGGCTGCAGTACTTC.

The chain employs TRBV6-1 and TRBJ1-3; maybe TRBD1 (6 bases). The CDR3 contains 16 residues. Germline CDR1 is MNHNS and CDR2 is SASEGT. The V gene lost 3 bases and the J gene lost 1 base, with 13 bases spanning the gap. CDR3 nucleotide sequence: TGTGCCAGCAGTGACGCCCTACAGGGTTCTGGAAACACCATATATTTT. Translation gives CASSDALQGSGNTIYF.

The V and J genes are TRBV4-3 and TRBJ1-6; D gene uncertain. The germline V and J ends were trimmed by 1 base and 7 bases, with 11 bases remaining between them. CDR1 and CDR2 from the germline V gene are LGHNA and YSLEER. This CDR3 spans 15 amino acids. CDR3: CASSQAERNNSPLHF. CDR3 nucleotides: TGCGCCAGCAGCCAAGCTGAGAGAAACAATTCACCCCTCCACTTT.

This clone appeared once. The chain has TRBV21-1 and TRBJ2-4; the listed D gene, TRBD2, was not tested against the DNA. TRBV21-1 is designated a pseudogene. CDR3 length: 24 amino acids. The CDR3 DNA sequence: TGTGCCAGCAGCAACCATAGCGGGGGCCCTCAGGGGGCGGAGAGCGGTAGGCACAAAAACATTCAGTACTTC. Protein product: CASSNHSGGPQGAESGRHKNIQYF.

On this clone itself: This sample also contains other DNA sequences that code for the same CDR3. The chain links TRBV6-1 to TRBJ1-6; D not certain. Germline values: CDR1 MNHNS, CDR2 SASEGT. V lost 4 bases, J lost 13 bases, and 11 bases lay in between. The CDR3 spans 12 residues. CDR3 sequence: CASSVNLSPLHF. CDR3 bases: TGTGCCAGCAGTGTAAATCTTTCCCCCCTCCACTTT.

The V call is TRBV11-1, the J call TRBJ2-5; tentatively, D is TRBD1 (6 bases). The DNA end is more similar to TRBJ2-7, so the J call may be wrong. From germline, CDR1 is SGHAT and CDR2 FQDESV (reference sequence). There are 14 residues in the CDR3. The CDR3 coding sequence is TGTGCCAGCAGCTCTGACAGGATTACCTACGAGCAGTACTTC. Amino acids: CASSSDRITYEQYF.

This clone came up once. V and J are TRBV2 and TRBJ2-3; TRBD1 matches 10 bases. Per the germline V gene, CDR1 is SNHLY and CDR2 is FYNNEI. V lost 7 bases to trimming and J lost 5 bases; unmatched junction nucleotides: 9. The CDR3 extends over 15 amino acids. In DNA, the CDR3 is TGTGCCAGCAAGAAGGGGACAGGGGCGGGAGATACGCAGTATTTT. Its translation is CASKKGTGAGDTQYF.

The chain joins TRBV19 to TRBJ2-2, with 7 bases that match TRBD1. The CDR3 is made up of 14 amino acids. Germline V CDR1 and CDR2: LNHDA, SQIVND (reference sequence). V lost 7 bases, J lost 3 bases, and 5 bases stayed unmatched. The CDR3 here is CASTDRAYTGELFF. The CDR3 nucleotides are TGTGCCAGTACCGACAGGGCTTACACCGGGGAGCTGTTTTTT.

The chain couples TRBV6-1 to TRBJ2-5; D is undetermined. The DNA end favors TRBJ2-7, so the J call may be wrong. The CDR3 has 12 residues. Germline V gene data show CDR1 as MNHNS and CDR2 as SASEGT. CDR3 region: CASSSGRYEQYF. The CDR3 region has the DNA TGTGCCAGCTCTTCAGGCCGCTACGAGCAGTACTTC.

The rearrangement joins TRBV5-4 to TRBJ1-1, with a possible D match to TRBD1 (6 bases). Trimming shortened V by 0 bases and J by 0 bases, and 12 bases separated the two germline ends. This CDR3 region has 16 residues. The germline V gene has CDR1 SGHNT and CDR2 YYREEE (reference sequence). In nucleotides, the CDR3 is TGTGCCAGCAGCTTGGCCGGGGACAACCTGAACACTGAAGCTTTCTTT. It is translated as CASSLAGDNLNTEAFF.

The chain carries TRBV12-2 and TRBJ2-2; the table's D call TRBD2 went unverified against the DNA. TRBV12-2 is a known pseudogene. CDR3 size: 15 residues. The CDR3 region is CASRFYPIMTGELFF. Here the CDR3 DNA reads TGTGCAAGTCGCTTCTACCCGATAATGACCGGGGAGCTGTTTTTT.

This chain connects TRBV6-5 to TRBJ2-3, with D tentatively TRBD2 (5 bases). Trimming pared 6 bases from V and 3 bases from J, leaving 10 bases between. The CDR3 covers 13 residues. Germline V gene lookup returns CDR1 MNHEY and CDR2 SVGAGI. The CDR3 nucleotides read TGTGCCAGCAGAAAGCCGGGGACAGATACGCAGTATTTT. Translation: CASRKPGTDTQYF.

Written as DNA, the CDR3 is TGTGCCAGCAGCGTAGGAGGGCGGAACACCTACGAGCAGTACTTC. This gives the protein CASSVGGRNTYEQYF. The chain joins TRBV9 to TRBJ2-7; D may be TRBD2 (5 bases). Germline values: CDR1 SGDLS, CDR2 YYNGEE. The CDR3 length is 15 residues. The V end lost 0 bases, the J end lost 2 bases, and 12 bases lay between the germline ends.

V gene TRBV18 combines with J gene TRBJ1-1; tentatively, D is TRBD1 (6 bases). V lost 6 bases and J lost 3, with 11 bases in between. This CDR3 spans 13 amino acids. Germline V lookup: CDR1 KGHSH, CDR2 LQKENI. DNA of the CDR3: TGTGCCAGCTCGGCAGGGGTTTACACTGAAGCTTTCTTT. It codes for CASSAGVYTEAFF.

The chain joins TRBV7-3 to TRBJ2-2; 7 bases line up with TRBD1. CDR1 and CDR2 from the germline V gene are SGHTA and FQGTGA. J was trimmed by 2 bases and V by 6 bases; bases with no gene match: 3. This CDR3 is 14 amino acids long. The CDR3 here is CASRRQGNTGELFF. The CDR3 nucleotides are TGTGCCAGCAGAAGACAGGGTAACACCGGGGAGCTGTTTTTT.

V and J are TRBV5-1 and TRBJ2-3, with D perhaps TRBD2 (5 bases). The CDR3 length is 16 residues. Trimming removed 1 base at V and 1 base at J, with 13 bases between. Per germline, CDR1 SGHRS and CDR2 YFSETQ. The CDR3 DNA is TGCGCCAGCAGCTTGCCGGGATTGCCCGGCACAGATACGCAGTATTTT. Translating gives CASSLPGLPGTDTQYF.

V and J are TRBV6-5 and TRBJ2-3; 9 bases line up with TRBD1. Trimming cost V 6 bases and J 3 bases; bases outside gene matches: 4. The length of the CDR3 is 14 residues. The germline V gene has CDR1 MNHEY and CDR2 SVGAGI. As DNA, the CDR3 is TGTGCCAGCAGATCACAGGGGGCAACAGATACGCAGTATTTT. Protein: CASRSQGATDTQYF.

The chain links TRBV30 to TRBJ2-7; no definite D call. V dropped 3 bases and J dropped 1 base, with 7 bases sitting between them. This CDR3 has 12 amino acids. Germline values: CDR1 GTSNPN, CDR2 SVGIG (reference sequence). The CDR3, as DNA: TGTGCCTGGAGGGCAGCGTCCTACGAGCAGTACTTC. It specifies CAWRAASYEQYF.

The CDR3 is CASSLTSTDYQPQHF. The CDR3 region has the DNA TGTGCCAGCAGCTTAACCTCGACTGATTATCAGCCCCAGCATTTT. V gene TRBV7-6 combines with J gene TRBJ1-5, with D hard to call. This CDR3 is built from 15 residues. CDR1 is SGHVS and CDR2 is FNYEAQ in the germline V gene. The V end was cut by 2 bases, the J end by 5 bases, with 13 bases between.

The gene calls are TRBV18 and TRBJ1-1, with TRBD1 matching 9 bases. Germline CDR1 and CDR2: KGHSH and LQKENI. With 1 base clipped from V and 5 bases from J, the junction kept 8 bases outside the gene matches. The CDR3 runs 16 residues. The CDR3 nucleotides are TGTGCCAGCTCACCACGTCGGACAGGGGAGTCGACTGAAGCTTTCTTT. Its protein product is CASSPRRTGESTEAFF.

The chain joins TRBV30 to TRBJ2-3, with a possible D match to TRBD2 (7 bases). The CDR3 extends over 14 amino acids. Germline V gives CDR1 GTSNPN, CDR2 SVGIG (reference sequence). V was trimmed by 2 bases and J by 3 bases, leaving 12 bases between them. The CDR3 spells CAWSRGGPTDTQYF. CDR3 DNA: TGTGCCTGGAGTAGGGGGGGTCCTACAGATACGCAGTATTTT.

This clone appeared a few times. The chain links TRBV6-5 to TRBJ2-3, with D maybe TRBD2 (6 bases). Per the germline V gene, CDR1 is MNHEY and CDR2 is SVGAGI. This CDR3 spans 16 amino acids. Trimming shortened V by 3 bases and J by 0 bases, and 13 bases separated the two germline ends. The CDR3 protein is CASSYGGSLSTDTQYF. The CDR3 nucleotides are TGTGCCAGCAGTTATGGAGGGTCCCTTAGCACAGATACGCAGTATTTT.

This chain joins TRBV7-9 and TRBJ2-5; 10 bases map to TRBD1. This CDR3 region has 15 residues. The germline V gene has CDR1 SEHNR and CDR2 FQNEAQ (reference sequence). After removal of 5 bases from V and 5 bases from J, the junction contained 8 bases not matched to a gene. CDR3 residues: CASSTRQGAWETQYF. In nucleotides, the CDR3 is TGTGCCAGCAGCACCCGACAGGGGGCTTGGGAGACCCAGTACTTC.

V and J are TRBV2 and TRBJ1-1; maybe TRBD1 (5 bases). V was trimmed by 6 bases and J by 3 bases, leaving 11 bases between them. The CDR3 has 13 amino acids. Germline V lookup: CDR1 SNHLY, CDR2 FYNNEI. For the CDR3, the DNA is TGTGCCAGCAGATTACAGACAGACACTGAAGCTTTCTTT. It codes for CASRLQTDTEAFF.

This chain uses TRBV10-3 with TRBJ1-2, with TRBD1 identical over 10 bases. The CDR3 has 14 residues. J lost 3 bases, V lost 6 bases, and 4 bases had no gene match. Germline V lookup: CDR1 ENHRY, CDR2 SYGVKD. As DNA, the CDR3 is TGTGCCATCAGAGGGACAGGGGCCGACTATGGCTACACCTTC. It translates to CAIRGTGADYGYTF.

The chain couples TRBV20-1 to TRBJ2-7, with D perhaps matching TRBD1 (6 bases). The CDR3 length is 11 residues. CDR1 DFQATT and CDR2 SNEGSKA come from the germline V gene (reference sequence). The V end lost 4 bases, the J end lost 3 bases, and 7 bases lay between the germline ends. The CDR3, as DNA: TGCAGTGCTACAGGGGACTACGAGCAGTACTTC. It encodes CSATGDYEQYF.

This chain connects TRBV7-9 to TRBJ2-7; 10 nucleotides align to TRBD1. CDR1 is SEHNR, CDR2 FQNEAQ, per germline (reference sequence). There are 16 residues in the CDR3. V shed 2 bases, J shed 8 bases, and the junction held 12 bases outside the gene matches. The CDR3 region is CASSLFDGTGVKKQYF. In DNA form, the CDR3 reads TGTGCCAGCAGCTTATTTGACGGGACAGGGGTGAAGAAGCAGTACTTC. The full variable domain, its missing parts supplied by reference TRBV7-9 and TRBJ2-7, is DTGVSQNPRHKITKRGQNVTFRCDPISEHNRLYWYRQTLGQGPEFLTYFQNEAQLEKSRLLSDRFSAERPKGSFSTLEIQRTEQGDSAMYLCASSLFDGTGVKKQYFGPGTRLTVT.

The V gene is TRBV6-5, the J gene TRBJ2-7; 10 positions agree with TRBD2. V lost 7 bases and J lost 6; bases outside the gene matches: 12. The CDR3 spans 15 residues. Germline CDR1 is MNHEY and CDR2 is SVGAGI. CDR3 in amino acids: CASTITGTSVPEQYF. As DNA, the CDR3 is TGTGCCAGCACAATAACCGGGACTAGCGTCCCCGAGCAGTACTTC.